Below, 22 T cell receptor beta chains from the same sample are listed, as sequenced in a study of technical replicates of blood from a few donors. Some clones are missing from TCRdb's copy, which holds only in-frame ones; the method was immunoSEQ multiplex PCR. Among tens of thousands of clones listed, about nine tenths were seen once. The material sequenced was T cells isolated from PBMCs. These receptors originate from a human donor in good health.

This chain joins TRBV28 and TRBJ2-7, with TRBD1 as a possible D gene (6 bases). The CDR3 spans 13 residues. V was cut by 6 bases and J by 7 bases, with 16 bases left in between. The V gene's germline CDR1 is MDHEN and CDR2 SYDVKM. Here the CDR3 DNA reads TGTGCCAGCAGCCCTCGTACAGGGTGGGAGCAGTACTTC. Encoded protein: CASSPRTGWEQYF. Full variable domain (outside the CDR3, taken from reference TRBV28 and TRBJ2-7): DVKVTQSSRYLVKRTGEKVFLECVQDMDHENMFWYRQDPGLGLRLIYFSYDVKMKEKGDIPEGYSVSREKKERFSLILESASTNQTSMYLCASSPRTGWEQYFGPGTRLTVT.

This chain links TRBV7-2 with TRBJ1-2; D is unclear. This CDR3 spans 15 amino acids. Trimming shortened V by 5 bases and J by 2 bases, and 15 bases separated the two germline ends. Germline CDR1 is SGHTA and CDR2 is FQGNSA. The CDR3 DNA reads TGTGCCAGCAGCCTCGGAGGGCTATACAACTATGGCTACACCTTC. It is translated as CASSLGGLYNYGYTF.

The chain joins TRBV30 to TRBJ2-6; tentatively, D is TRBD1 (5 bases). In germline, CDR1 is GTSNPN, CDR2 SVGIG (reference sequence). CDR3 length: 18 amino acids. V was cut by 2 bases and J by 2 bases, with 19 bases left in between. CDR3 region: CAWSSSVLPGPGANVLTF. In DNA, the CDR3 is TGTGCCTGGAGTTCCTCTGTCCTCCCAGGGCCTGGGGCCAACGTCCTGACTTTC.

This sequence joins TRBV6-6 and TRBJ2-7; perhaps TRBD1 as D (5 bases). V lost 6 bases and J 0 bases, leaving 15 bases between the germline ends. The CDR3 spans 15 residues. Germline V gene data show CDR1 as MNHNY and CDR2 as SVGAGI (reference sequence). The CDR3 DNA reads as TGTGCCAGCAGGAAGGGGTCGAGCCTCTCCTACGAGCAGTACTTC. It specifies CASRKGSSLSYEQYF.

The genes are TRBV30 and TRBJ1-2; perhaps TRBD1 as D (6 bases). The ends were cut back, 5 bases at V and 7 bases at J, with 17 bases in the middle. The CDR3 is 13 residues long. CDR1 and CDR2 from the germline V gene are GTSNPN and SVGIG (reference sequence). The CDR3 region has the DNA TGTGCCTGGGGTCTTGGGGGGGCTGGTGGCTACACCTTC. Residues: CAWGLGGAGGYTF. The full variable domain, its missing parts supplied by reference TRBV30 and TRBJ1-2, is SQTIHQWPATLVQPVGSPLSLECTVEGTSNPNLYWYRQAAGRGLQLLFYSVGIGQISSEVPQNLSASRPQDRQFILSSKKLLLSDSGFYLCAWGLGGAGGYTFGSGTRLTVV.

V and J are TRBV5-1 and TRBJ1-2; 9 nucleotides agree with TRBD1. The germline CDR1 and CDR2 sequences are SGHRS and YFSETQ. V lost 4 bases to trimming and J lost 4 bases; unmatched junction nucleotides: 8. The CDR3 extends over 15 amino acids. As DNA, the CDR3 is TGCGCCAGCAGCCTGGGACAGGGCAGTAGCTATGGCTACACCTTC. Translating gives CASSLGQGSSYGYTF.

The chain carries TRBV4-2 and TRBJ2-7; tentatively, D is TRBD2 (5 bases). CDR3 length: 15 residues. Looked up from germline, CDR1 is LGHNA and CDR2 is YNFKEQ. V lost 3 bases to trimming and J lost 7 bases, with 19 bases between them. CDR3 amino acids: CASSQPPGQRGEQYF. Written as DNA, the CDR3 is TGTGCCAGCAGCCAGCCCCCGGGCCAAAGAGGGGAGCAGTACTTC.

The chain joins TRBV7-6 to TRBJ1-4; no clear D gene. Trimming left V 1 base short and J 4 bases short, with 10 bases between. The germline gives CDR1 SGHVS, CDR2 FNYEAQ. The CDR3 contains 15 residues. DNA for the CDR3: TGTGCCAGCAGCTTAGGAGGGAACTATAATGAAAAACTGTTTTTT. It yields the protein CASSLGGNYNEKLFF.

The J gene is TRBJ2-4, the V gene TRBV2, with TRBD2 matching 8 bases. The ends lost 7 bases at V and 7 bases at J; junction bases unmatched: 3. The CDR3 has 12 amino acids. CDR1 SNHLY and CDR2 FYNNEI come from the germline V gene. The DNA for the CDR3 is TGTGCCAGCACGGGGGGGGTGAACATTCAGTACTTC. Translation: CASTGGVNIQYF.

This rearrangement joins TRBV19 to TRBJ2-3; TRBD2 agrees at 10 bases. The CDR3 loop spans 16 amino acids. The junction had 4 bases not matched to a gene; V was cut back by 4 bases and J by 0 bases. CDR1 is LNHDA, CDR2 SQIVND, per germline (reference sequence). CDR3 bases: TGTGCCAGTAGTACGCGTAGCGGGAGGAGCACAGATACGCAGTATTTT. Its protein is CASSTRSGRSTDTQYF.

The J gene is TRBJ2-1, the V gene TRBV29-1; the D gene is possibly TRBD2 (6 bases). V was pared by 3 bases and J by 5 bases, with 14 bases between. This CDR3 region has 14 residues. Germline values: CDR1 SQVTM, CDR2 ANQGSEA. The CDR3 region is CSVEGGARNNEQFF. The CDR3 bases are TGCAGCGTTGAGGGGGGAGCAAGAAACAATGAGCAGTTCTTC.

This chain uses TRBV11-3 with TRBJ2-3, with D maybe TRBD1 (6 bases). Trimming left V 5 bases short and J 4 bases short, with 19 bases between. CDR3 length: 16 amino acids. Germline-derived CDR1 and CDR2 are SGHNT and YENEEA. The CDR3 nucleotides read TGTGCCAGCAGCCCCTCTTTGGGACAAAAGGCAGATACGCAGTATTTT. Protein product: CASSPSLGQKADTQYF.

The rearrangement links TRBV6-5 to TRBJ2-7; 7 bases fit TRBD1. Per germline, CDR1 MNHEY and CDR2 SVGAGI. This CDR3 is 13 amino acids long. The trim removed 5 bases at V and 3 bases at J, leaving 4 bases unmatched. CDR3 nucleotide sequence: TGTGCCAGCAGTAACAGGGGATACTACGAGCAGTACTTC. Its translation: CASSNRGYYEQYF.

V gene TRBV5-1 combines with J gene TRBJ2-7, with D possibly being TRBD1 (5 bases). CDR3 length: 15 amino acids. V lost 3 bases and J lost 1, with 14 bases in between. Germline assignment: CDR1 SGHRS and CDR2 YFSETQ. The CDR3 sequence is CASSYTLTGSYEQYF. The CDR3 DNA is TGCGCCAGCAGCTACACCCTAACAGGTTCCTACGAGCAGTACTTC. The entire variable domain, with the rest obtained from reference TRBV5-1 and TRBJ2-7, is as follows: KAGVTQTPRYLIKTRGQQVTLSCSPISGHRSVSWYQQTPGQGLQFLFEYFSETQRNKGNFPGRFSGRQFSNSRSEMNVSTLELGDSALYLCASSYTLTGSYEQYFGPGTRLTVT.

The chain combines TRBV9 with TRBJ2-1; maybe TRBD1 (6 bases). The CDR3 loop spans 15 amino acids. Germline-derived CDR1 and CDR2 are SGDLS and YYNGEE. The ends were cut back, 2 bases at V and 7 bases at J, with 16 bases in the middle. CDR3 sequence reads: CASSVPPGAVNEQFF. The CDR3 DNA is TGTGCCAGCAGCGTCCCCCCAGGGGCGGTTAATGAGCAGTTCTTC.

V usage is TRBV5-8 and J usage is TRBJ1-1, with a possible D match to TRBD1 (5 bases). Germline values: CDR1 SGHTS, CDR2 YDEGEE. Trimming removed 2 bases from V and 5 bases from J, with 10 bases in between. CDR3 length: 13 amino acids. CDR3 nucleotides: TGTGCCAGCAGCTTACCTGGGGGGACTGAAGCTTTCTTT. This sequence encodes CASSLPGGTEAFF.

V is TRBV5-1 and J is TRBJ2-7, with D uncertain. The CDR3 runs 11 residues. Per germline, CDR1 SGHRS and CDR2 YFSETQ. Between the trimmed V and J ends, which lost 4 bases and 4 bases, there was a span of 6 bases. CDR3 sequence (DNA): TGCGCCAGCAGCGAGAATTACGAGCAGTACTTC. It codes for CASSENYEQYF.

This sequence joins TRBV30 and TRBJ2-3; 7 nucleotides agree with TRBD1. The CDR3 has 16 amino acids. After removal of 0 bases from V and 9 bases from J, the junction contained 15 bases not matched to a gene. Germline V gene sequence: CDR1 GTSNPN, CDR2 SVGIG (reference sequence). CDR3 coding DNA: TGTGCCTGGAGTGTACGCTTGGGTAGGGCACAGGGGACGCAGTATTTT. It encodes CAWSVRLGRAQGTQYF.

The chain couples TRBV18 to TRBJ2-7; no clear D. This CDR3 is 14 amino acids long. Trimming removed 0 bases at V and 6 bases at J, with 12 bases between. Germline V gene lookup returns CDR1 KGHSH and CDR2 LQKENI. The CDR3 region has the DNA TGTGCCAGCTCACCACCCGGCAGTCGAGGCGAGCAGTACTTC. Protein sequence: CASSPPGSRGEQYF.

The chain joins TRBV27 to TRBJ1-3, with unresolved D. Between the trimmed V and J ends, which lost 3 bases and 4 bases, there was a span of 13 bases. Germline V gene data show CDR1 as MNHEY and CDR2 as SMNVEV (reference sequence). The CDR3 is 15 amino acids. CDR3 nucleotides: TGTGCCAGCAGTTTGAGCCTAACCACGGGAAACACCATATATTTT. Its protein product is CASSLSLTTGNTIYF.

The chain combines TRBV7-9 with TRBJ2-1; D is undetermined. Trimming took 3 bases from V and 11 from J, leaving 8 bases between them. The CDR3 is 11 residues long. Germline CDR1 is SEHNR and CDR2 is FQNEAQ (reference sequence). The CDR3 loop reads CASSFSTQQFF. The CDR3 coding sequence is TGTGCCAGCAGCTTTTCGACTCAGCAGTTCTTC.

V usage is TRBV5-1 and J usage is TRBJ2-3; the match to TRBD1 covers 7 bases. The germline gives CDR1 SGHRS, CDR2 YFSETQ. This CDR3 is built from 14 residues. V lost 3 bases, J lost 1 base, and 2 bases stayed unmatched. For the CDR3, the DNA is TGCGCCAGCAGCTGGGGGACAGGCACAGATACGCAGTATTTT. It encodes CASSWGTGTDTQYF. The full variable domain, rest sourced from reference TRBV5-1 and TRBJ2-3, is KAGVTQTPRYLIKTRGQQVTLSCSPISGHRSVSWYQQTPGQGLQFLFEYFSETQRNKGNFPGRFSGRQFSNSRSEMNVSTLELGDSALYLCASSWGTGTDTQYFGPGTRLTVL.